These 24 T cell receptor beta chains share one sample of origin, sequenced in a study of cytomegalovirus exposure and HLA in healthy donors. The PCR used 60 Vbeta and 13 Jbeta primers. The assay was immunoSEQ multiplex PCR, and TCRdb's table has in-frame clones only and misses some. The sample has 99,000 or so clones; around four fifths are singletons. Sequenced sample: PBMCs. These receptors originate from a female donor in good health and CMV-seropositive.

Written as DNA, the CDR3 is TGTGCCAGCAGTTACTCTTGGAGGAACACCGGGGAGCTGTTTTTT. Its protein product is CASSYSWRNTGELFF. This chain links TRBV6-5 with TRBJ2-2; the D is unclear. With 0 bases removed from V and 1 base from J, the gap between germline ends came to 6 bases. The CDR3 is 15 residues long. The V gene's germline CDR1 is MNHEY and CDR2 SVGAGI.

The V and J genes are TRBV6-1 and TRBJ2-7; D not certain. CDR3 size: 14 residues. V was cut by 6 bases and J by 0 bases, with 12 bases left in between. From germline, CDR1 is MNHNS and CDR2 SASEGT. CDR3 loop: CASSPYESSYEQYF. The CDR3 DNA reads as TGTGCCAGCAGCCCCTACGAGAGCTCCTACGAGCAGTACTTC.

The CDR3 here is CASGAEPRGAYEQYF. In nucleotides, the CDR3 is TGTGCTAGTGGTGCTGAACCTCGGGGGGCTTACGAGCAGTACTTC. The gene calls are TRBV12-5 and TRBJ2-7; weak D call: TRBD2 (7 bases). This CDR3 spans 15 amino acids. V was shortened by 5 bases and J by 4 bases, with 18 bases between the two germline ends. Germline assignment: CDR1 LGHNT and CDR2 FRNRAP.

The chain combines TRBV7-2 with TRBJ2-1, with 9 bases fitting TRBD2. Germline CDR1 and CDR2: SGHTA and FQGNSA. With 8 bases clipped from V and 5 bases from J, the junction kept 10 bases outside the gene matches. The CDR3 totals 15 residues. The CDR3 is CASGPPGLAHNEQFF. CDR3 DNA: TGTGCCAGCGGGCCACCGGGACTAGCCCACAATGAGCAGTTCTTC. Full variable domain (rest looked up from reference TRBV7-2 and TRBJ2-1): GAGVSQSPSNKVTEKGKDVELRCDPISGHTALYWYRQSLGQGLEFLIYFQGNSAPDKSGLPSDRFSAERTGGSVSTLTIQRTQQEDSAVYLCASGPPGLAHNEQFFGPGTRLTVL.

V usage is TRBV27 and J usage is TRBJ2-7; TRBD1 aligns across 10 bases. This CDR3 is built from 17 residues. Per the germline V gene, CDR1 is MNHEY and CDR2 is SMNVEV (reference sequence). V dropped 5 bases and J dropped 4; count of bases not matched to a gene: 14. The CDR3 protein is CASSPRSSGTGDYEQYF. The DNA of the CDR3 is TGTGCCAGCAGTCCCCGATCATCCGGGACAGGGGATTACGAGCAGTACTTC.

V is TRBV28 and J is TRBJ1-2; no definite D call. V was shortened by 7 bases and J by 0 bases, with 3 bases between the two germline ends. Germline loops: CDR1 MDHEN, CDR2 SYDVKM. The CDR3 is made up of 11 amino acids. DNA for the CDR3: TGTGCCAGCACAGCTAACTATGGCTACACCTTC. This translates into CASTANYGYTF.

In DNA, the CDR3 is TGCGCCAGTACGGAGGCCGGAACTGAAGCTTTCTTT. Translated, it gives CASTEAGTEAFF. The rearrangement links TRBV5-1 to TRBJ1-1; D call uncertain. The CDR3 runs to 12 residues. The ends were cut back, 8 bases at V and 5 bases at J, with 13 bases in the middle. CDR1 and CDR2 (germline): SGHRS, YFSETQ.

This chain connects TRBV5-1 to TRBJ2-1; 10 positions agree with TRBD2. The CDR3 runs 15 residues. V was clipped by 0 bases and J by 9 bases; unmatched bases: 6. Germline-derived CDR1 and CDR2 are SGHRS and YFSETQ. DNA for the CDR3: TGCGCCAGCAGCTTGGTGGCTAGCGGGGGTATTGAGCAGTTCTTC. Translated, it gives CASSLVASGGIEQFF.

This chain uses TRBV7-2 with TRBJ2-1; 12 bases agree with TRBD2. The trim removed 5 bases at V and 8 bases at J, leaving 7 bases unmatched. The CDR3 loop spans 15 amino acids. From germline, CDR1 is SGHTA and CDR2 FQGNSA. CDR3 coding DNA: TGTGCCAGCAGCACCCGACTAGCGGGAGCCGATGAGCAGTTCTTC. Amino acids: CASSTRLAGADEQFF.

The rearrangement joins TRBV28 to TRBJ2-4, with TRBD1 matching 10 bases. The CDR3 covers 16 residues. In germline, CDR1 is MDHEN, CDR2 SYDVKM. With V trimmed by 5 bases and J by 1 base, 5 bases remained unmatched. The CDR3 DNA reads as TGTGCCAGCAGTCCCGGACAGGGGGGGGCCAAAAACATTCAGTACTTC. It translates to CASSPGQGGAKNIQYF.

This clone was found once. V gene TRBV9 combines with J gene TRBJ2-7; D gene uncertain. Germline assignment: CDR1 SGDLS and CDR2 YYNGEE. This CDR3 is built from 14 residues. Trimming shortened V by 4 bases and J by 0 bases, and 11 bases separated the two germline ends. This CDR3 reads CASSPMGDSYEQYF. CDR3 DNA sequence: TGTGCCAGCAGCCCCATGGGCGACTCCTACGAGCAGTACTTC. The full variable domain, completed using reference TRBV9 and TRBJ2-7, is DSGVTQTPKHLITATGQRVTLRCSPRSGDLSVYWYQQSLDQGLQFLIQYYNGEERAKGNILERFSAQQFPDLHSELNLSSLELGDSALYFCASSPMGDSYEQYFGPGTRLTVT.

This clone was seen a handful of times. CDR3 sequence (DNA): TGTGCCAGCAGCTTGGTACCGGGACAGGGGTTCGGAGATACGCAGTATTTT. Its protein is CASSLVPGQGFGDTQYF. The chain recombines TRBV5-5 with TRBJ2-3; 10 positions match TRBD1. This CDR3 is 17 amino acids long. Trimming at V came to 0 bases and at J to 5 bases, leaving 9 bases not matched to a gene. Germline CDR1 is SGHKS and CDR2 is YYEKEE (reference sequence).

The chain recombines TRBV5-4 with TRBJ2-7, with TRBD1 matching over 10 bases. Trimming removed 2 bases from V and 2 bases from J; junction bases left unmatched: 19. The V gene's germline CDR1 is SGHNT and CDR2 YYREEE (reference sequence). CDR3 length equals 20 residues. CDR3 DNA: TGTGCCAGCAGCTTTGGCGGGACAGGGGCGACCGGAAGGATCGCCTACGAGCAGTACTTC. Protein: CASSFGGTGATGRIAYEQYF. Combining the CDR3 with reference TRBV5-4 and TRBJ2-7 gives the whole variable domain ETGVTQSPTHLIKTRGQQVTLRCSSQSGHNTVSWYQQALGQGPQFIFQYYREEENGRGNFPPRFSGLQFPNYSSELNVNALELDDSALYLCASSFGGTGATGRIAYEQYFGPGTRLTVT.

The chain has TRBV5-4 and TRBJ2-2; the D is unclear. This CDR3 contains 12 residues. Trimming took off 1 base at V and 7 bases at J, with 5 bases between the two ends. Germline V CDR1 and CDR2: SGHNT, YYREEE (reference sequence). CDR3 amino acids: CASSLSVGELFF. The CDR3 nucleotides read TGTGCCAGCAGCTTGTCCGTCGGGGAGCTGTTTTTT. Filled out from reference TRBV5-4 and TRBJ2-2, the complete variable domain reads ETGVTQSPTHLIKTRGQQVTLRCSSQSGHNTVSWYQQALGQGPQFIFQYYREEENGRGNFPPRFSGLQFPNYSSELNVNALELDDSALYLCASSLSVGELFFGEGSRLTVL.

The V and J genes are TRBV27 and TRBJ1-1; D is unresolved. The V gene's germline CDR1 is MNHEY and CDR2 SMNVEV (reference sequence). V was pared by 2 bases and J by 5 bases, with 18 bases between. CDR3 length equals 16 residues. The CDR3 region has the DNA TGTGCCAGCAGTTTACCCGGTGGAGGCCGGGGAACTGAAGCTTTCTTT. Its translation is CASSLPGGGRGTEAFF.

The rearrangement links TRBV28 to TRBJ2-7, with TRBD2 matching over 8 bases. V dropped 4 bases and J dropped 3; count of bases not matched to a gene: 5. The CDR3 loop spans 14 amino acids. Per the germline V gene, CDR1 is MDHEN and CDR2 is SYDVKM. Written as DNA, the CDR3 is TGTGCCAGCAGTTCCGGGACTAGTAGCTACGAGCAGTACTTC. Translation: CASSSGTSSYEQYF.

The table lists this clone with a count of one. This rearrangement joins TRBV11-2 to TRBJ1-6; 12 bases are a match to TRBD1. Unmatched junction bases numbered 14, after V lost 5 bases and J lost 9 bases. This CDR3 has 18 residues. Looked up from germline, CDR1 is SGHAT and CDR2 is FQNNGV. DNA of the CDR3: TGTGCCAGCAGCGCTACCGGGACAGGGGGCCCTCGAGCTTCACCCCTCCACTTT. As protein: CASSATGTGGPRASPLHF.

The chain combines TRBV11-3 with TRBJ2-7, with 8 bases lining up with TRBD2. The trim removed 10 bases at V and 4 bases at J, leaving 6 bases unmatched. Germline V gives CDR1 SGHNT, CDR2 YENEEA. CDR3 size: 12 residues. CDR3 in DNA: TGTGCCACCGAATCGGGGGGGTACGAGCAGTACTTC. This codes for CATESGGYEQYF.

DNA for the CDR3: TGCGCCAGCAATAAGCGGCCGAGCTCCTACAATGAGCAGTTCTTC. Protein sequence: CASNKRPSSYNEQFF. V gene TRBV5-1 combines with J gene TRBJ2-1; weak D call: TRBD2 (5 bases). V lost 6 bases, J lost 0 bases, and 13 bases lay in between. This CDR3 spans 15 amino acids. Germline CDR1 SGHRS, CDR2 YFSETQ.

The chain combines TRBV7-6 with TRBJ2-2, with TRBD1 identical over 9 bases. This CDR3 is built from 16 residues. V shed 10 bases, J shed 2 bases, and the junction held 11 bases outside the gene matches. CDR1 and CDR2 (germline): SGHVS, FNYEAQ. In nucleotides, the CDR3 is TGTGCCATCGCTCGGACAGGGGTGAATAACACCGGGGAGCTGTTTTTT. Encoded protein: CAIARTGVNNTGELFF.

V is TRBV6-5 and J is TRBJ1-1; D unresolved. Germline assignment: CDR1 MNHEY and CDR2 SVGAGI. Trimming pared 2 bases from V and 0 bases from J, leaving 4 bases between. The length of the CDR3 is 13 residues. The CDR3 region is CASSYSMNTEAFF. The DNA of the CDR3 is TGTGCCAGCAGTTACAGCATGAACACTGAAGCTTTCTTT.

The chain combines TRBV7-6 with TRBJ1-5; 7 bases align to TRBD1. V was pared by 5 bases and J by 7 bases, with 8 bases of the junction left unmatched. The CDR3 has 14 amino acids. Per the germline V gene, CDR1 is SGHVS and CDR2 is FNYEAQ. The CDR3 spells CASSPTGSGQPQHF. The CDR3 coding sequence is TGTGCCAGCAGCCCGACAGGGTCAGGGCAGCCCCAGCATTTT.

The chain couples TRBV5-6 to TRBJ2-5, with unresolved D. Germline V gene lookup returns CDR1 SGHDT and CDR2 YYEEEE. The CDR3 sequence is 15 residues long. The ends were cut back, 3 bases at V and 2 bases at J, with 14 bases in the middle. CDR3 loop: CASSSDATLQETQYF. DNA for the CDR3: TGTGCCAGCAGCTCGGATGCGACACTGCAAGAGACCCAGTACTTC.

The rearrangement links TRBV27 to TRBJ2-2, with 9 bases aligning to TRBD2. Losses at the gene ends were 8 bases for V and 0 bases for J; bases not matched to a gene: 1. The CDR3 spans 14 residues. Germline CDR1 MNHEY, CDR2 SMNVEV (reference sequence). CDR3 amino acids: CASAGGANTGELFF. The DNA of the CDR3 is TGTGCCAGCGCGGGGGGGGCGAACACCGGGGAGCTGTTTTTT.